The clone carrying this T cell receptor beta chain has just a few counts. Using RNA transcripts as the source, TCR beta CDR3 regions were amplified. During a first-round RT-PCR of the TCR CDR3, the HTBI primer set was used. Each CDR3 protein is one row after TCRdb ran MiXCR on the multiplex PCR reads. The table records 490,000 or so distinct CDR3 sequences, 22% of them present only once. Ophthalmopathy cases met thresholds of Clinical Activity Score at least 3, NOSPECS grade at least 4 and duration under 3 months. The trim removed 0 bases at V and 6 bases at J, leaving 8 bases unmatched. This CDR3 comprises 15 residues. Germline values: CDR1 LGHNA, CDR2 YSLEER. The data originate from a study of T cells in Graves' hyperthyroidism and ophthalmopathy.

The TCR comes from a woman in her 70s with Graves' ophthalmopathy. Input material: blood. V gene TRBV4-3 combines with J gene TRBJ2-7, with TRBD1 identical over 7 bases. The CDR3 protein is CASSQETLGGLEQYF. CDR3 DNA sequence: TGCGCCAGCAGCCAAGAAACTTTAGGGGGCCTCGAGCAGTACTTC.